Described below is a single T cell receptor (beta chain) sequence and its context. Blood sampling took place at baseline, cycle 4 day 1, and cycle 7 day 1. This sample is drawn from a study of OX40 agonist ivuxolimab in advanced cancers. Study details: A diagnosis of hepatocellular carcinoma, melanoma, renal cell or head and neck cancer was present in dose-escalation patients. The dose-escalation cohort was over 65% male, with a mean age of about 60 years, ranging about 20 to 85.

Profiling relied on immunoSEQ multiplex PCR, and the TCRdb table lists in-frame clones only, not all of them. The table shows 30,000 to 45,000 clones, with around 82% occurring only once. This receptor was obtained from an adult with an advanced solid tumor such as melanoma, head and neck, liver or kidney cancer. The sequenced sample was CD4+ or CD8+ T cells sorted from blood, obtained in a trial of the OX40 agonist ivuxolimab.

The CDR3 DNA is TGCGCCAGCAGCCAGTCAGGGACTGGGGCCAACGTCCTGACTTTC. Translation gives CASSQSGTGANVLTF. The V call is TRBV4-1, the J call TRBJ2-6, with a possible D match to TRBD1 (5 bases). There are 15 residues in the CDR3. V lost 3 bases, J lost 2 bases, and 8 bases lay in between. Germline V lookup: CDR1 MGHRA, CDR2 YSYEKL.